This TCR beta chain was sequenced for a study of human T cells and chemical hapten exposure (dated by TCRdb to the early 2020s). Looking at the study overall: For sensitization, 2% DPC in acetone was applied to a 2 cm by 2 cm area of upper inner arm skin. Patient blood was sampled pre-sensitization (week 0) and at 2, 6 and about 24 weeks after DPC sensitization. Alopecia areata with under or over 50% scalp involvement, alopecia totalis and alopecia universalis were represented in the patient cohort, which was mostly female. The study tracked peripheral blood TCR repertoire changes in vivo during primary and secondary sensitization to the hapten diphenylcyclopropenone (DPC) in alopecia patients. Libraries were pooled for sequencing, and per-sample TCR yields varied mainly because of small differences in library volumes within the pool. For TCR sequencing, blood came from 25 to 35 alopecia patients at anywhere from one to four time points (pre-sensitization, 2, 6 and 24 weeks). Throughout the approximately 25-week study period, patients were also given weekly therapeutic DPC doses on the scalp. Patch tests used Finn chambers with 0.01% DPC on the upper back, scored after 6 days by International Contact Dermatitis Research Group standards. Study-wide findings and limitations: All patients had alopecia, a presumed autoimmune disease, so their immune response might differ from that of healthy individuals. No change with DPC sensitization was found in the number of TCRs above 1 in 1000 frequency, and no evidence of global repertoire structure alterations was found. Expanded TCRs formed significantly more large CDR3 similarity clusters than pre-sensitization or healthy control sets, consistent with antigen-driven responses. Patch test score correlated positively with the number of PT1 expanded TCRs, reaching significance at thresholds 8, 16 and 32 but not at 4. Repeated subsampling changed both the strength of the expansion versus patch-test correlation and the threshold at which that correlation became significant.

Sample time point, as interpreted from the label and publication: pre-sensitization, week 0. Taken with the paper, the label for treatment or condition translates to: therapeutic diphenylcyclopropenone sensitization with weekly scalp DPC. At each patch-test visit, blood was drawn before the patch test was applied. Patients were considered eligible if aged 18 to 70, diagnosed with alopecia and deemed suitable for DPC therapy, and patients were excluded if pregnant. Unfractionated whole blood was collected in Tempus Blood RNA tubes, and total RNA was extracted from that blood. Ten or more counts support this clonotype. Its antigen specificity is not known. Base-call qualities are not available, and no considerably larger clone is one nucleotide away. Libraries were built with RACE. TCRdb names NextSeq 500 as the instrument used. Library preparation attached unique molecular identifiers to individual cDNA molecules for quantitative, reproducible TCR counting. Both TCR alpha and TCR beta chains were sequenced from each blood RNA sample. Concerning the study's data processing: The median number of TCRs per sample was some 100,000, ranging from about 23,224 to 700,000. V, J and CDR3 annotation of the TCR reads was performed with the Decombinator software suite. Every sample was subsampled to the same number of TCRs (28,000) for the PS versus PT1 abundance plots. Expanded TCRs were defined as absent before sensitization and observed at least eight times at the 2-week time point. TCRdb cleaned the public reads at Q25 with fastp, built clones with MiXCR and kept in-frame beta chains. Records with the same CDR3 protein are collapsed into one entry carrying the most frequent genes and DNA. V and J calls and clone size were set by TCRdb, not the authors. This sample lists around 330,000 distinct CDR3 sequences; about 5% were detected once. The ten largest clones capture around 8% of the sample.

Sequenced material: whole blood, taken in connection with sensitization to the hapten diphenylcyclopropenone (DPC). The sequence derives from a young woman with alopecia areata. Some clones in this sample may be carry-over from other donors' samples.

The CDR3 region: CSVAWEGETQYF. The sequenced DNA is TGCAGCGTTGCTTGGGAGGGCGAGACCCAGTACTTC. The rearranged segments are TRBV29-1 and TRBJ2-5; the central 7 bases match TRBD2. Including cysteine and phenylalanine, the CDR3 has 12 amino acids. Only the CDR3 part of the read is kept: 36 bases, read in frame from the first base. The germline V gene encodes CDR1 SQVTM and CDR2 ANQGSEA. V and J are trimmed by 4 bases and 5 bases, and the gene matches miss 4 bases of the junction.